This TCR beta chain was sequenced for a study of PD-L1 blockade in urothelial cancer (dated by TCRdb to about 2017). Study-level background: All patients started therapy in about 2014 and received atezolizumab 1,200 mg intravenously every 3 weeks. About 90% of the 29 patients were males with bladder-origin urothelial cancer, and 18 of 29 reported a prior smoking history. Patients had an ECOG performance status of 0 or 1 and had received between 0 and 3 prior chemotherapy regimens. Blood samples were analyzed 3 weeks after the start of treatment (second dose) and 6 weeks after the start of treatment. The study, an exploratory multi-omic analysis, examined somatic, immune and clinical correlates of response to PD-L1 blockade with atezolizumab in urothelial cancer. Durable clinical benefit meant progression-free survival longer than 6 months, and TCR features were also tested against progression-free and overall survival. Durable clinical benefit was achieved by nine patients but not by the remaining 20. In the same patients, pretreatment tumors underwent whole exome sequencing and RNA sequencing in addition to TCR sequencing. Blood samples gave a median of around 130,000 T cells and some 83,000 unique TCRs, with a median clonality of 0.080. Twenty-nine patients had pretreatment blood TCR-seq, some 25 had at least one posttreatment blood collection, and some 25 had tumor TCR-seq. Pretreatment tumor samples and matched peripheral blood, collected serially before and after atezolizumab treatment, underwent TCR sequencing.

The time point tag for this specimen amounts to: pretreatment peripheral blood. The cohort included 29 patients with locally advanced or metastatic urothelial carcinoma who were treated at Memorial Sloan Kettering on a trial protocol. Peripheral blood mononuclear cells were collected pretreatment and during treatment, with between 1 and 8 total time points obtained per patient. The Qiagen DNeasy Blood extraction kit was used to purify genomic DNA from total PBMCs and tumor samples. PBMCs were collected pretreatment and during treatment, and were isolated and stored as previously described. On this clone itself: This clone's antigen is unknown. Per-base quality was not reported, and no clone a single base away is much larger than it.

Synthetic TCR analog templates were spiked into each PCR to estimate absolute template abundance from read counts. The immunoSEQ assay used bias-controlled V and J gene primers to amplify TCRbeta CDR3 regions from genomic DNA. Sequencing of rearranged TCRbeta segments was done at approximately 20X coverage. The paper's data handling went like this. Clustering was used to correct sequencing errors, and CDR3s were annotated against IMGT so that V, D and J genes could be assigned. Out-of-frame and stop-codon sequences were excluded, and only productive TCRbeta rearrangements were used in downstream analyses. Clonality was computed as one minus Shannon entropy normalized by the log of the number of unique productive sequences. Fisher's exact test with Benjamini-Hochberg correction, using a cutoff of adjusted p below 0.01, was how clones that differed between time points or between blood and tumor were identified. The table comes from immuneACCESS by way of TCRdb, which keeps in-frame sequences with V and J called. Part of the clones is missing from these tables; in studies checked, under half for an unresolved V gene and the rest for unknown reasons. V and J calls and clone size follow that table, whereas D and trimming were derived from the DNA. This sample gives more than 15,000 clones in total; 70% to 90% of them show up just once. The ten largest clonotypes hold 9.5% to 15% of the sample.

Per the germline V gene (reference sequence), MNHNY is the CDR1 and SVGAGI is the CDR2. Trimming at the junction amounts to 4 bases on V and 8 bases on J, and the germline ends lie 17 bases apart. Spanning cysteine to phenylalanine, the CDR3 consists of 15 amino acids. This entry keeps only the CDR3 DNA: 45 bases, framed from base 1. Overall study outcomes, separate from this receptor: Because the sample size was small (n ≈ 27) and many of the analyses were exploratory, the results are meant to be hypothesis-generating. Improved progression-free and overall survival was associated with having pretreatment peripheral blood TCR clonality below the median. Among patients with durable benefit, tumor-associated TCR clones showed greater expansion in peripheral blood 3 weeks after treatment started (n ≈ 20, p = 0.022).

The rearranged segments are TRBV6-6 and TRBJ1-4, with TRBD1 as a weak D call on 5 bases. Sequencing used PBMCs, obtained around atezolizumab (anti-PD-L1) treatment. The receptor was derived from a man in his sixties or seventies with urothelial cancer. CDR3 sequence: CASSFQGRAPEKLFF. Read as DNA, the sequence is TGTGCCAGCAGTTTCCAGGGTAGAGCGCCCGAAAAACTGTTTTTT.